The rows below give T cell receptor beta chains drawn from one sample of a study of radiotherapy plus CTLA-4 blockade in lung cancer. The method was immunoSEQ multiplex PCR; TCRdb's version includes in-frame clones alone and lacks a portion of them. The sample includes about 73,000 clones, roughly 84% seen only once; the top ten take about 38%. The material was peripheral blood, obtained from a patient treated with radiotherapy plus ipilimumab. These receptors all stem from a human donor with non-small cell lung cancer that progressed on radiotherapy plus ipilimumab. CDR3s include the opening cysteine and the closing phenylalanine or tryptophan. Each record gives: V gene, J gene, clone size, D gene, CDR3 protein, CDR3 DNA. D genes are given only for firm matches. Clone size is not always given. Where it is, it says once, few, many or a class for expanded clones.

>TRBV29-1|TRBJ2-3|.|TRBD2
CSVRLAGVSDTQYF
TGCAGCGTGAGACTAGCGGGAGTATCAGATACGCAGTATTTT
>TRBV6-4|TRBJ2-2|.|.
CASSDNTGELFF
TGTGCCAGCAGTGACAACACCGGGGAGCTGTTTTTT
>TRBV30|TRBJ2-7|once|.
CAWGGYEQYF
TGTGCCTGGGGTGGCTACGAGCAGTACTTC
>TRBV5-1|TRBJ2-1|.|TRBD2
CASSFGTSLEQFF
TGCGCCAGCAGCTTTGGGACTAGCCTTGAGCAGTTCTTC
>TRBV14|TRBJ1-2|.|.
CASSQEWGRTANYGYTF
TGTGCCAGCAGCCAAGAATGGGGGCGAACTGCTAACTATGGCTACACCTTC
>TRBV6-6|TRBJ2-2|.|.
CASSYHGQNTGELFF
TGTGCCAGCAGTTACCACGGACAGAACACCGGGGAGCTGTTTTTT
>TRBV10-1|TRBJ2-2|.|.
CASKEGSNTGELFF
TGCGCCAGCAAAGAGGGATCGAACACCGGGGAGCTGTTTTTT
>TRBV6-1|TRBJ1-2|.|.
CASSGDYYGYTF
TGTGCCAGCAGTGGGGATTACTATGGCTACACCTTC
>TRBV7-8|TRBJ2-2|.|TRBD2
CASSPLASGRAYNTGELFF
TGTGCCAGCAGCCCGCTGGCTAGCGGGAGGGCCTATAACACCGGGGAGCTGTTTTTT
>TRBV6-1|TRBJ2-7|.|TRBD1
CASSETQGDYEQYF
TGTGCCAGCAGTGAGACCCAGGGGGACTACGAGCAGTACTTC
>TRBV7-2|TRBJ2-2|few|.
CASTYGLTGELFF
TGTGCCAGCACCTATGGGCTCACCGGGGAGCTGTTTTTT
>TRBV30|TRBJ1-5|.|.
CAWSPRGKVNQPQHF
TGTGCCTGGAGTCCCCGGGGGAAGGTGAATCAGCCCCAGCATTTT
>TRBV9|TRBJ2-7|.|.
CASSSPESYEQYF
TGTGCCAGCAGCAGCCCCGAGTCTTACGAGCAGTACTTC
>TRBV5-1|TRBJ2-1|.|.
CASSLGDNNEQFF
TGCGCCAGCAGCTTAGGGGACAACAATGAGCAGTTCTTC
>TRBV5-1|TRBJ2-1|.|TRBD2
CASSLGLVDEQFF
TGCGCCAGCAGCCTGGGACTAGTCGATGAGCAGTTCTTC
>TRBV19|TRBJ2-1|.|TRBD2
CAISLGLAGHEQFF
TGTGCCATTTCACTCGGACTAGCGGGCCATGAGCAGTTCTTC
>TRBV19|TRBJ2-7|.|TRBD1
CASSMVAGQGPGEQYF
TGTGCCAGTAGTATGGTCGCGGGACAGGGTCCGGGCGAGCAGTACTTC
>TRBV27|TRBJ2-5|.|TRBD1
CASSRQGRETQYF
TGTGCCAGCAGTCGACAGGGTAGAGAGACCCAGTACTTC
>TRBV7-9|TRBJ2-2|.|TRBD1
CAALRTGVSLGELFF
TGTGCCGCCTTGCGGACAGGGGTATCCTTAGGGGAGCTGTTTTTT
>TRBV14|TRBJ2-7|few|TRBD1
CASSRIRTGQSYEQYF
TGTGCCAGCAGCCGGATCAGGACAGGGCAGTCCTACGAGCAGTACTTC
>TRBV7-9|TRBJ2-5|once|TRBD1
CASSSGTGGQEGTQYF
TGTGCCAGCAGCTCAGGGACAGGGGGCCAGGAGGGGACCCAGTACTTC
>TRBV7-3|TRBJ2-3|.|.
CASSPHSVNTQYF
TGTGCCAGCAGCCCCCATAGTGTGAATACGCAGTATTTT
>TRBV19|TRBJ1-2|.|TRBD1
CASSGTGVSYGYTF
TGTGCCAGTAGTGGAACAGGGGTCTCCTATGGCTACACCTTC
>TRBV5-1|TRBJ2-1|.|TRBD1
CASAAGTGGNEQFF
TGCGCCAGTGCCGCCGGGACAGGGGGTAATGAGCAGTTCTTC
>TRBV29-1|TRBJ2-1|.|.
CSVGSGSYNEQFF
TGCAGCGTTGGTTCGGGATCCTACAATGAGCAGTTCTTC
>TRBV20-1|TRBJ2-5|.|.
CSATSPETQYF
TGCAGTGCTACCAGCCCCGAGACCCAGTACTTC
>TRBV7-8|TRBJ1-4|.|TRBD1
CASCRTGGNEKLFF
TGTGCCAGCTGCCGGACAGGGGGAAATGAAAAACTGTTTTTT
>TRBV28|TRBJ2-3|.|TRBD2
CASSLWVLLAGMRTDTQYF
TGTGCCAGCAGTTTATGGGTACTACTAGCGGGGATGAGGACAGATACGCAGTATTTT